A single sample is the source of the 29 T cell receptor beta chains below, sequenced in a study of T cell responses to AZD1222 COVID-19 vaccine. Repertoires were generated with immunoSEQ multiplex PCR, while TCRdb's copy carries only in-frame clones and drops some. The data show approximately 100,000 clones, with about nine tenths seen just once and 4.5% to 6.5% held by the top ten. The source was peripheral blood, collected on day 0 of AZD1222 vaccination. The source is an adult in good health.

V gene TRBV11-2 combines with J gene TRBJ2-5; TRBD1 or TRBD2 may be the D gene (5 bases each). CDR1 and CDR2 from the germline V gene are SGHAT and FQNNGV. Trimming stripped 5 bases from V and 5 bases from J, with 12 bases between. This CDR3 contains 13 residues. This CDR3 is CASSVRGGETQYF. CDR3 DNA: TGTGCCAGCAGCGTTAGGGGCGGGGAGACCCAGTACTTC.

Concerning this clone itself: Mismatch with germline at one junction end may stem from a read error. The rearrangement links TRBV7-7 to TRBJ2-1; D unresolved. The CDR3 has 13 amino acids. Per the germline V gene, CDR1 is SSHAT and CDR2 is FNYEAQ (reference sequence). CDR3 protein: CASSSERTHEQFF. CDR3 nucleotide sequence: TGTGCTAGCAGCTCCGAGAGAACCCATGAGCAGTTCTTC.

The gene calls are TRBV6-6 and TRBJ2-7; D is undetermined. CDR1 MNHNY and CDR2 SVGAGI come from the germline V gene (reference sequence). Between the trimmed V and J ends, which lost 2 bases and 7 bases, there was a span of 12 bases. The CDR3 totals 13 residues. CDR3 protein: CASSYQLWLEQYF. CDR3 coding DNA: TGTGCCAGCAGTTACCAACTATGGCTGGAGCAGTACTTC.

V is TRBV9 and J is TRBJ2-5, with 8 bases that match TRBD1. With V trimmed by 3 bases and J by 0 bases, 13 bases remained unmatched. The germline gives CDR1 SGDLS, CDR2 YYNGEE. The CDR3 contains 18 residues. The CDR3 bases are TGTGCCAGCAGCGAGACCTTAGCGCAACAGGGGGACCAAGAGACCCAGTACTTC. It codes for CASSETLAQQGDQETQYF.

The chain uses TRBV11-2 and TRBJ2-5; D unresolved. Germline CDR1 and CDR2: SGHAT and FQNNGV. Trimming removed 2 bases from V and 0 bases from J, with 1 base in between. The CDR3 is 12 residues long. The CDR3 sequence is CASSLNQETQYF. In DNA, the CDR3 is TGTGCCAGCAGCTTAAACCAAGAGACCCAGTACTTC.

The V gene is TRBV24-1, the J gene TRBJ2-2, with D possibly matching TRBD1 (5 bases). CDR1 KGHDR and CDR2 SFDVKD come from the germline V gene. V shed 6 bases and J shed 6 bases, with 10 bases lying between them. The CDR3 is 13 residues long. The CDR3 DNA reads TGTGCCACCAGTCCAGGGTGGCCCGGGGAGCTGTTTTTT. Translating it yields CATSPGWPGELFF.

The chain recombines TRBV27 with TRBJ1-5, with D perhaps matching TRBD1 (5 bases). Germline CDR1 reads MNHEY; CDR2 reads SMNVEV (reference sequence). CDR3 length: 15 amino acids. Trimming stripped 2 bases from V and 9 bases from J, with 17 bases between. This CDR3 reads CASSLGGERSLPQHF. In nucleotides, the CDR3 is TGTGCCAGCAGTTTAGGGGGGGAGCGATCATTGCCCCAGCATTTT.

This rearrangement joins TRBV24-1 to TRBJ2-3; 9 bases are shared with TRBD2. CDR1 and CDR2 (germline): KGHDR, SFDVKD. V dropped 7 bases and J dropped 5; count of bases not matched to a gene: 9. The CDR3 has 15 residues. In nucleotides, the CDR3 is TGTGCCACCAGCCCCGGTCTAGCGGGAAGAGATACGCAGTATTTT. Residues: CATSPGLAGRDTQYF.

CDR3 protein: CASSSRDSFSYEQYF. CDR3 sequence (DNA): TGTGCCAGCAGCTCCCGGGACTCCTTTTCCTACGAGCAGTACTTC. V is TRBV5-4 and J is TRBJ2-7; the D gene is possibly TRBD2 (6 bases). This CDR3 is 15 amino acids long. The V end lost 3 bases, the J end lost 1 base, and 14 bases lay between the germline ends. The V gene's germline CDR1 is SGHNT and CDR2 YYREEE (reference sequence). Full variable domain (outside the CDR3, taken from reference TRBV5-4 and TRBJ2-7): ETGVTQSPTHLIKTRGQQVTLRCSSQSGHNTVSWYQQALGQGPQFIFQYYREEENGRGNFPPRFSGLQFPNYSSELNVNALELDDSALYLCASSSRDSFSYEQYFGPGTRLTVT.

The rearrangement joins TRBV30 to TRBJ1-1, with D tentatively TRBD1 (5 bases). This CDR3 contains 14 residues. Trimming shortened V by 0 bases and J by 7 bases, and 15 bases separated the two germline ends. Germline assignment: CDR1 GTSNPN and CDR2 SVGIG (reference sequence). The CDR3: CAWSVRAMAYEAFF. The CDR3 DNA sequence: TGTGCCTGGAGTGTCAGGGCTATGGCCTATGAAGCTTTCTTT.

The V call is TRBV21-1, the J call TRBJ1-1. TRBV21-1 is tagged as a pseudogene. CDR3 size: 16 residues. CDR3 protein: CASSTKEGVLNTEAFF. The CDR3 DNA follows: TGTGCCAGCAGCACAAAGGAGGGTGTTCTGAACACTGAAGCTTTCTTT.

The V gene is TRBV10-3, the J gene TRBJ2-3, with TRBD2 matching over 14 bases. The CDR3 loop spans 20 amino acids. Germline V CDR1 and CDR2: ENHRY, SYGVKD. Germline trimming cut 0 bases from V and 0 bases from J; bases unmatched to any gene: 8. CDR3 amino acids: CAISESGGLAGATSTDTQYF. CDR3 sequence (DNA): TGTGCCATCAGTGAGTCTGGGGGACTAGCGGGGGCCACTAGCACAGATACGCAGTATTTT.

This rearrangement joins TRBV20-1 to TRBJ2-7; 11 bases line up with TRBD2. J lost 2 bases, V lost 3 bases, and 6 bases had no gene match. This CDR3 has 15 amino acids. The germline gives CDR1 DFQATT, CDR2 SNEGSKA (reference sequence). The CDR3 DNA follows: TGCAGTGCTAGTGCGGCTAGCGGGAGGACCTACGAGCAGTACTTC. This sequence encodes CSASAASGRTYEQYF.

The CDR3 coding sequence is TGCGCCAGCAGTGATAGCGGGAGGGGGGGCAACAATGAGCAGTTCTTC. Translating gives CASSDSGRGGNNEQFF. The J gene is TRBJ2-1, the V gene TRBV4-1, with 11 bases aligning to TRBD2. Germline CDR1 and CDR2: MGHRA and YSYEKL. The CDR3 consists of 16 residues. V dropped 6 bases and J dropped 5; count of bases not matched to a gene: 9.

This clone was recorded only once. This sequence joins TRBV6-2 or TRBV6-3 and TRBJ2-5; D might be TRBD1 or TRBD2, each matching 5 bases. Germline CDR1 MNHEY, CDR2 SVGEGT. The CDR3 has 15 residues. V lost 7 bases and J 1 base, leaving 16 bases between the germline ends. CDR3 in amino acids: CASTPSMGTQETQYF. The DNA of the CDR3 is TGTGCCAGCACCCCTAGCATGGGGACCCAAGAGACCCAGTACTTC.

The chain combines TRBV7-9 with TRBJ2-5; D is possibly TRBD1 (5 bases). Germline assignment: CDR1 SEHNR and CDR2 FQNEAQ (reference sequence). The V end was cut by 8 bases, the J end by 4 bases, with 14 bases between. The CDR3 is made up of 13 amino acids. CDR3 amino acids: CASYGAMSETQYF. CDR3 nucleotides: TGTGCCAGCTATGGGGCTATGTCAGAGACCCAGTACTTC.

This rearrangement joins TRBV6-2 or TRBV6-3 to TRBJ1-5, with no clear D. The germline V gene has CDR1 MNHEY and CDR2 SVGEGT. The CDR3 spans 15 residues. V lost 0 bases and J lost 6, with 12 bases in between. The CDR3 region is CASSYSEDGSQPQHF. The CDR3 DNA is TGTGCCAGCAGTTACTCGGAAGACGGGAGTCAGCCCCAGCATTTT.

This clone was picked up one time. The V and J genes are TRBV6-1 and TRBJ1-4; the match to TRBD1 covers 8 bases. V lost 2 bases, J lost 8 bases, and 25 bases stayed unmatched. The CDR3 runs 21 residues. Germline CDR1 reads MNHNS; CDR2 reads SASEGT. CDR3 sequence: CASSENAADRVIPDAREKLFF. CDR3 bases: TGTGCCAGCAGTGAAAACGCCGCGGACAGGGTTATCCCAGACGCTCGGGAAAAACTGTTTTTT.

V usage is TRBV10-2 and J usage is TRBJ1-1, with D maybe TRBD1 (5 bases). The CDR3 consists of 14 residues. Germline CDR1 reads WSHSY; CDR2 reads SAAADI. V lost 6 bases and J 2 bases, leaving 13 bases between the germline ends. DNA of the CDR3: TGCGCCAGCAGGGGGAACAGGCAAAACACTGAAGCTTTCTTT. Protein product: CASRGNRQNTEAFF.

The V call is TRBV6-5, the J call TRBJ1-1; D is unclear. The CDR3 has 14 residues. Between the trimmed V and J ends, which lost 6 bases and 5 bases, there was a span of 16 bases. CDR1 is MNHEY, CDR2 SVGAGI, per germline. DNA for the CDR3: TGTGCCAGCAGACGCCGGGCAGGAGGGACTGAAGCTTTCTTT. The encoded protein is CASRRRAGGTEAFF.

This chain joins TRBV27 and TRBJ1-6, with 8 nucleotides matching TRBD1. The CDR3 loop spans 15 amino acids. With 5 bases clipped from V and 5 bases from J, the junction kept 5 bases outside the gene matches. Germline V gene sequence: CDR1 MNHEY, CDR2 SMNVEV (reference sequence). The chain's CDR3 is CASSRDRRHNSPLHF. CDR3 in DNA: TGTGCCAGCAGTAGGGACAGGAGGCATAATTCACCCCTCCACTTT.

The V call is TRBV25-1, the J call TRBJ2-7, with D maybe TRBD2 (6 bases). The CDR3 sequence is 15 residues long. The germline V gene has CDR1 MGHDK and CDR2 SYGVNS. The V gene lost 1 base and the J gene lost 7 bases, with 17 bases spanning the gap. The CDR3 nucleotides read TGTGCCAGCAGTGAATTAAGGGGAGGCCGTGGGGAGCAGTACTTC. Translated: CASSELRGGRGEQYF.

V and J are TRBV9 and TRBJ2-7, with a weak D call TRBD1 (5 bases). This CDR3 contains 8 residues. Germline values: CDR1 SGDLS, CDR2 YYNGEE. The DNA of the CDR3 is TGTGCCAGCAGCGTAGAGGGGGTC. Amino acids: CASSVEGV.

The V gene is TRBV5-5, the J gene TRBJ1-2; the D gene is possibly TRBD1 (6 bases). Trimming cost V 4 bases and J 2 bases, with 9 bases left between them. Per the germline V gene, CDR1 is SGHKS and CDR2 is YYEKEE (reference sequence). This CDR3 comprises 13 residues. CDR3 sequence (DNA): TGTGCCAGCAGCCCCGGACAGAACTATGGCTACACCTTC. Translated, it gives CASSPGQNYGYTF.

CDR3 in amino acids: CASNRGSGNQPQHF. The CDR3 coding sequence is TGTGCCAGCAACCGGGGCTCCGGCAATCAGCCCCAGCATTTT. The V and J genes are TRBV2 and TRBJ1-5; tentatively, D is TRBD1 (5 bases). Germline V lookup: CDR1 SNHLY, CDR2 FYNNEI. CDR3 length: 14 residues. Trimming left V 7 bases short and J 2 bases short, with 12 bases between. The full variable domain, with the rest looked up from reference TRBV2 and TRBJ1-5, is EPEVTQTPSHQVTQMGQEVILRCVPISNHLYFYWYRQILGQKVEFLVSFYNNEISEKSEIFDDQFSVERPDGSNFTLKIRSTKLEDSAMYFCASNRGSGNQPQHFGDGTRLSIL.

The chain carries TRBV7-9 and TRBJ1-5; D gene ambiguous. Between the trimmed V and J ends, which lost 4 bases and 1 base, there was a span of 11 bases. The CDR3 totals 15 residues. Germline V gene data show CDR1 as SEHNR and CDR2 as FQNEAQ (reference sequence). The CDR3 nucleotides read TGTGCCAGCAGCTCATCATGGGAAAGCAATCAGCCCCAGCATTTT. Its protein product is CASSSSWESNQPQHF.

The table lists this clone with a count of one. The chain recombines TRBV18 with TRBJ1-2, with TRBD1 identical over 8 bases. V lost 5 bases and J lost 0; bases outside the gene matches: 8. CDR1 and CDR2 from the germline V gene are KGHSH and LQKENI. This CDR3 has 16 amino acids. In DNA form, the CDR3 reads TGTGCCAGCTCAAGAACCGGGACAGGAACTAACTATGGCTACACCTTC. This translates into CASSRTGTGTNYGYTF.

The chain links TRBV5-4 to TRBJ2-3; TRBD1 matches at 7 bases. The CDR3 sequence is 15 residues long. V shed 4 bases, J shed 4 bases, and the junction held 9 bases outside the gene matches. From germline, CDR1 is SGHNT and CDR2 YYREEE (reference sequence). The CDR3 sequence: CASSPGQRLPDTQYF. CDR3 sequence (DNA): TGTGCCAGCAGCCCGGGACAGAGATTGCCAGATACGCAGTATTTT.

As DNA, the CDR3 is TGCGCCAGCAGCTTGGAAGGATATGACTCCCCACATTACTTC. Translated, it gives CASSLEGYDSPHYF. This chain uses TRBV5-1 with TRBJ2-7; D unclear. Trimming shortened V by 0 bases and J by 13 bases, and 20 bases separated the two germline ends. This CDR3 region has 14 residues. In germline, CDR1 is SGHRS, CDR2 YFSETQ.